This T cell receptor (beta chain) was observed in a study of beta chain features in type 1 diabetes. Study at large: Examined across all samples were about 110 million sorted cells.

Each of the CD4+ naive, central memory, regulatory and stem cell-like memory populations was sorted via CD45RO/CCR7/CD25/CD127/CD95/CD27. The CDR3 extends over 15 amino acids. CDR1 is KGHSH and CDR2 is LQKENI in the germline V gene. V lost 3 bases, J lost 2 bases, and 2 bases stayed unmatched. This clone was counted a few times. What it recognizes is unknown. This CDR3 is also generated by other DNA sequences in the sample. Study conclusions and caveats: The study found moderately but significantly shorter TCRB CDR3s in all four CD4+ subsets of Type 1 diabetes patients. Healthy donors had naive, central memory and Treg TCRB repertoires that appeared less similar than those seen among patients.

The investigators reverse transcribed all of the isolated RNA, so they sequenced expressed TCRB transcripts. The assay was immunoSEQ multiplex PCR, and TCRdb's table has in-frame clones only and misses some. The sample records around 690,000 clones, 12% being singletons. This sequence joins TRBV18 and TRBJ2-7; 12 nucleotides align to TRBD2. The material sequenced was naive CD4+ T cells from blood. This TCR was recovered from a man aged 30-40 years with type 1 diabetes. For the CDR3, the DNA is TGTGCCAGCTCACCGACTAGCGGGGGAGCCTACGAGCAGTACTTC. Amino acid sequence: CASSPTSGGAYEQYF.